These T cell receptor beta chains were read from a single sample in a study of blood T cells in healthy people across ages. TCRdb analysed the 5' RACE reads with MiXCR anew, one entry per CDR3 protein. The table shows over 500,000 distinct CDR3 sequences, with about 51% occurring only once. The sample was blood. These receptors all come from a woman over 75 in good health. The CDR3 runs from the conserved cysteine through the conserved F or W. The D gene is left open where the match is weak. Rows may omit the clone size; those that give it use once, few, many or a size class.

J,size,V,D,CDR3,DNA
TRBJ2-5,.,TRBV6-6,.,CASKQEDQETQYF,TGTGCCAGCAAACAGGAGGACCAAGAGACCCAGTACTTC
TRBJ2-3,once,TRBV7-6,.,CASSPLVGADTQYF,TGTGCCAGCAGCCCTCTAGTTGGCGCAGATACGCAGTATTTT
TRBJ2-4,few,TRBV29-1,.,CSVAGAKNIQYF,TGCAGCGTTGCAGGTGCCAAAAACATTCAGTACTTC
TRBJ1-1,.,TRBV29-1,.,CSVKEGALNTEAFF,TGCAGCGTTAAGGAAGGGGCCCTTAACACTGAAGCTTTCTTT
TRBJ2-5,.,TRBV7-9,.,CASSHPGAGATGQQTQYF,TGTGCCAGCAGCCATCCGGGTGCGGGGGCCACCGGACAACAGACCCAGTACTTC
TRBJ1-1,few,TRBV7-3,.,CASSFAGKEAFF,TGTGCCAGCAGCTTTGCGGGGAAGGAAGCTTTCTTT
TRBJ1-1,.,TRBV14,.,CASSQIGATEAFF,TGTGCCAGCAGCCAAATAGGGGCCACTGAAGCTTTCTTT
TRBJ2-5,.,TRBV21-1,.,CASSKTGGRETQYF,TGTGCCAGCAGCAAGACCGGGGGGCGGGAGACCCAGTACTTC
TRBJ2-1,.,TRBV6-1,.,CASSLRTTWDNEQFF,TGTGCCAGCAGTCTCCGGACGACGTGGGATAATGAGCAGTTCTTC
TRBJ2-4,many,TRBV9,TRBD2,CASSVGRGGNIQYF,TGTGCCAGCAGCGTAGGTCGGGGAGGGAACATTCAGTACTTC
TRBJ2-7,.,TRBV29-1,TRBD2,CSVAVGGSSYEQYF,TGCAGCGTTGCAGTGGGGGGGTCCTCCTACGAGCAGTACTTC
TRBJ2-7,.,TRBV12-3/TRBV12-4,.,CASSSRGIHYEQYF,TGTGCCAGCAGTTCCCGGGGGATTCACTACGAGCAGTACTTC
TRBJ2-1,few,TRBV6-2/TRBV6-3,.,CASSYEGQYNEQFF,TGTGCCAGCAGTTATGAGGGGCAGTACAATGAGCAGTTCTTC
TRBJ1-1,few,TRBV12-3/TRBV12-4,TRBD1,CASGQDRVRDTEAFF,TGTGCCAGCGGACAGGACAGGGTGCGAGACACTGAAGCTTTCTTT
TRBJ2-2,.,TRBV21-1,.,CASSKGLTGVAGELFF,TGTGCCAGCAGCAAGGGGCTGACAGGGGTAGCCGGGGAGCTGTTTTTT
TRBJ2-3,.,TRBV7-8,TRBD1,CASNRRTGYSDTQYF,TGTGCCAGCAACCGCCGGACAGGGTATTCAGATACGCAGTATTTT
TRBJ1-4,few,TRBV28,.,CASRPAGKTNEKLFF,TGTGCCAGCAGGCCAGCAGGGAAGACTAATGAAAAACTGTTTTTT